This passage covers 15 T cell receptor beta chains from one sample sequenced in a study of Graves' ophthalmopathy and Graves' hyperthyroidism. Researchers took RNA transcripts and amplified TCR beta CDR3 regions from them. An initial RT-PCR round employing HTBI primers preceded a second-round multiplex PCR. TCRdb fed the multiplex PCR reads into MiXCR, producing one record per CDR3 protein. The table has 300,000 to 400,000 distinct CDR3 sequences, roughly a sixth seen once. The material sequenced was peripheral blood. The receptors originated from an adult man with Graves' ophthalmopathy.

The chain links TRBV27 to TRBJ2-5; no reliable D call. The CDR3 extends over 10 amino acids. The germline CDR1 and CDR2 sequences are MNHEY and SMNVEV (reference sequence). The V end was cut by 7 bases, the J end by 13 bases, with 13 bases between. This CDR3 is CASTQRALYF. CDR3 in DNA: TGTGCCAGCACCCAAAGGGCCCTGTACTTC.

This clonotype was observed many times. The J gene is TRBJ2-7, the V gene TRBV9; possibly TRBD2 for D (5 bases). In germline, CDR1 is SGDLS, CDR2 YYNGEE. V dropped 0 bases and J dropped 5 bases, with 15 bases sitting between them. The CDR3 runs to 15 residues. The CDR3 sequence is CASSVGGSPLDEQYF. For the CDR3, the DNA is TGTGCCAGCAGCGTAGGCGGGTCTCCCCTGGACGAGCAGTACTTC.

This clonotype was observed many times. The DNA of the CDR3 is TGTGCCAGCAGAGAGACGACAGGCTCTGGAAACACCATATATTTT. Translated, it gives CASRETTGSGNTIYF. The chain is built from TRBV12-3 or TRBV12-4 and TRBJ1-3; TRBD1 is a possible D gene (6 bases). CDR3 length: 15 amino acids. V lost 6 bases and J 0 bases, leaving 12 bases between the germline ends.

This clonotype was observed at least ten times. The chain carries TRBV30 and TRBJ1-2; tentatively, D is TRBD1 (5 bases). V lost 0 bases and J 7 bases, leaving 15 bases between the germline ends. Per germline, CDR1 GTSNPN and CDR2 SVGIG (reference sequence). The CDR3 extends over 14 amino acids. The CDR3 region has the DNA TGTGCCTGGAGTGTCAGAGGGGCCGGAGGTGGCTACACCTTC. Protein product: CAWSVRGAGGGYTF.

This clonotype appeared many times. The J gene is TRBJ1-2, the V gene TRBV29-1; TRBD1 aligns across 11 bases. CDR3 length: 17 amino acids. Unmatched junction bases numbered 9, after V lost 3 bases and J lost 0 bases. Germline values: CDR1 SQVTM, CDR2 ANQGSEA. The CDR3 here is CSVEVRDRGSPNYGYTF. The CDR3 DNA reads as TGCAGCGTTGAGGTCCGGGACAGGGGGTCCCCTAACTATGGCTACACCTTC. The variable domain in full, with the rest retrieved from reference TRBV29-1 and TRBJ1-2, is SAVISQKPSRDICQRGTSLTIQCQVDSQVTMMFWYRQQPGQSLTLIATANQGSEATYESGFVIDKFPISRPNLTFSTLTVSNMSPEDSSIYLCSVEVRDRGSPNYGYTFGSGTRLTVV.

The sample holds a few counts of this clonotype. CDR3 sequence reads: CASSETILEEREQYF. The CDR3 DNA reads as TGTGCCAGCAGTGAAACAATTCTTGAGGAGAGGGAGCAGTACTTC. This chain links TRBV6-1 with TRBJ2-7; no reliable D call. Trimming shortened V by 2 bases and J by 7 bases, and 18 bases separated the two germline ends. Germline V gene lookup returns CDR1 MNHNS and CDR2 SASEGT. CDR3 length: 15 residues.

V is TRBV7-9 and J is TRBJ2-2, with 12 bases lining up with TRBD2. This CDR3 has 15 amino acids. With V trimmed by 1 base and J by 6 bases, 0 bases remained unmatched. Looked up from germline, CDR1 is SEHNR and CDR2 is FQNEAQ (reference sequence). CDR3 residues: CASSLGTSGAGELFF. DNA for the CDR3: TGTGCCAGCAGCTTAGGGACTAGCGGGGCCGGGGAGCTGTTTTTT.

In its sample, this clonotype was seen many times. The rearrangement uses TRBV9 and TRBJ2-5; D unresolved. Germline V lookup: CDR1 SGDLS, CDR2 YYNGEE. V gave up 0 bases and J gave up 0 bases, with 6 bases separating them. There are 14 residues in the CDR3. CDR3 DNA: TGTGCCAGCAGCGTAGGTTGGTACCAAGAGACCCAGTACTTC. Translated, it gives CASSVGWYQETQYF.

This sequence joins TRBV6-1 and TRBJ2-7, with 9 bases that match TRBD1. V dropped 6 bases and J dropped 4; count of bases not matched to a gene: 7. CDR3 size: 14 residues. The germline gives CDR1 MNHNS, CDR2 SASEGT. The chain's CDR3 is CASRPGQGLYEQYF. DNA of the CDR3: TGTGCCAGCAGACCGGGACAGGGTTTGTACGAGCAGTACTTC.

This clonotype was seen at least ten times. The chain employs TRBV12-3 or TRBV12-4 and TRBJ1-6; D unresolved. The V and J ends lost 3 bases and 2 bases respectively, with 8 bases between them. The length of the CDR3 is 15 residues. CDR3 sequence: CASSLGRTYNSPLHF. The CDR3 DNA is TGTGCCAGCAGTTTGGGCAGGACCTATAATTCACCCCTCCACTTT.

This clonotype was seen many times. The chain links TRBV28 to TRBJ1-2, with TRBD1 as a possible D gene (6 bases). The CDR3 runs 14 residues. Trimming cost V 7 bases and J 4 bases, with 16 bases left between them. CDR1 and CDR2 (germline): MDHEN, SYDVKM. CDR3 protein: CASIRVGRGYGYTF. CDR3 DNA sequence: TGTGCCAGCATCAGGGTTGGCAGGGGCTATGGCTACACCTTC.

This clonotype was recorded many times. The chain is built from TRBV6-1 and TRBJ1-5; D perhaps matches TRBD1 (5 bases). V was cut by 0 bases and J by 4 bases, with 7 bases left in between. This CDR3 has 14 amino acids. In germline, CDR1 is MNHNS, CDR2 SASEGT. The CDR3 DNA reads TGTGCCAGCAGTGAAGCCGGGGCGAATCAGCCCCAGCATTTT. Its protein is CASSEAGANQPQHF.

In this sample, this clonotype turned up many times. The chain couples TRBV19 to TRBJ1-5; a weak D match, TRBD1 (5 bases). CDR3 size: 13 residues. V was clipped by 7 bases and J by 7 bases, with 14 bases between them. Germline loops: CDR1 LNHDA, CDR2 SQIVND (reference sequence). CDR3 residues: CASTLSGGQPQHF. Here the CDR3 DNA reads TGTGCCAGTACCCTCTCGGGGGGGCAGCCCCAGCATTTT.

This clonotype was recorded at least ten times. This chain links TRBV28 with TRBJ2-7; D may be TRBD1 (5 bases). CDR3 length equals 11 residues. Trimming stripped 8 bases from V and 7 bases from J, with 12 bases between. Per the germline V gene, CDR1 is MDHEN and CDR2 is SYDVKM. CDR3 nucleotides: TGTGCCAGCGCAGGGATGGGGGAGCAGTACTTC. Encoded protein: CASAGMGEQYF.

With respect to this clonotype: A read error may be the cause here, since a much bigger clone is one base away. Since no conserved phenylalanine or tryptophan closes the CDR3, a read error is the likely cause. J is TRBJ1-3 and V is TRBV6-1, with a weak D call TRBD1 (5 bases). The CDR3 extends over 13 amino acids. Germline V gene sequence: CDR1 MNHNS, CDR2 SASEGT. Written as DNA, the CDR3 is TGTGCCGGCAGGCCAGGGTACGGAAACACCATATATATT. Its protein is CAGRPGYGNTIYI.